These 7 T cell receptor beta chains share one sample of origin, sequenced in a study of T cells in Graves' hyperthyroidism and ophthalmopathy. Using RNA transcripts as the source, TCR beta CDR3 regions were amplified. During a first-round RT-PCR of the TCR CDR3, the HTBI primer set was used. One entry per CDR3 protein, called by TCRdb with MiXCR from the multiplex PCR reads. Among roughly 710,000 distinct CDR3 sequences listed, 30% to 40% were seen once. The sample was blood. The source is a woman aged 40 to 55 with Graves' hyperthyroidism.

This chain connects TRBV12-3 or TRBV12-4 to TRBJ1-5, with a weak D call TRBD1 (6 bases). V was trimmed by 5 bases and J by 5 bases, leaving 19 bases between them. This CDR3 region has 16 residues. For the CDR3, the DNA is TGTGCCAGCAGTCTCTGGGGGGGCAGGGGCGATCAGCCCCAGCATTTT. Its translation is CASSLWGGRGDQPQHF.

The rearrangement joins TRBV7-2 to TRBJ1-2; TRBD1 might be the D (5 bases). The CDR3 covers 14 residues. V was shortened by 5 bases and J by 5 bases, with 15 bases between the two germline ends. CDR1 is SGHTA, CDR2 FQGNSA, per germline. The CDR3 DNA sequence: TGTGCCAGCAGCCCCGGGGGTTTAACTTATGGCTACACCTTC. It yields the protein CASSPGGLTYGYTF.

The rearrangement joins TRBV20-1 to TRBJ1-1; D possibly corresponds to TRBD1 (5 bases). The germline V and J ends were trimmed by 0 bases and 4 bases, with 12 bases remaining between them. The CDR3 is 14 amino acids. CDR1 and CDR2 (germline): DFQATT, SNEGSKA (reference sequence). The CDR3 spells CSARERGSGTEAFF. CDR3 bases: TGCAGTGCTAGAGAAAGGGGATCCGGCACTGAAGCTTTCTTT.

This chain connects TRBV5-1 to TRBJ1-5, with D possibly matching TRBD1 (5 bases). The CDR3 runs to 15 residues. From germline, CDR1 is SGHRS and CDR2 YFSETQ. V lost 0 bases, J lost 6 bases, and 13 bases lay in between. Here the CDR3 reads CASSLDVSRGQPQHF. The DNA of the CDR3 is TGCGCCAGCAGCTTGGATGTATCAAGGGGTCAGCCCCAGCATTTT. The full variable domain, with the rest looked up from reference TRBV5-1 and TRBJ1-5, is KAGVTQTPRYLIKTRGQQVTLSCSPISGHRSVSWYQQTPGQGLQFLFEYFSETQRNKGNFPGRFSGRQFSNSRSEMNVSTLELGDSALYLCASSLDVSRGQPQHFGDGTRLSIL.

The genes are TRBV29-1 and TRBJ1-1; D call uncertain. The germline gives CDR1 SQVTM, CDR2 ANQGSEA. V was pared by 1 base and J by 13 bases, with 13 bases between. This CDR3 is 11 amino acids long. CDR3 bases: TGCAGCGTTGAAGGTCAGGCAGTGTGTTTCTTT. It translates to CSVEGQAVCFF.

This chain joins TRBV20-1 and TRBJ1-2, with 7 bases lining up with TRBD1. The V and J ends lost 6 bases and 3 bases, in that order; junction bases with no gene match: 10. This CDR3 has 14 amino acids. Germline V gene sequence: CDR1 DFQATT, CDR2 SNEGSKA (reference sequence). The CDR3 DNA follows: TGCAGTGCCAGGGGGGGATGGGGAGACTATGGCTACACCTTC. It is translated as CSARGGWGDYGYTF.

This chain joins TRBV6-6 and TRBJ2-7; TRBD1 matches at 9 bases. V was pared by 8 bases and J by 3 bases, with 8 bases of the junction left unmatched. This CDR3 contains 14 residues. CDR1 MNHNY and CDR2 SVGAGI come from the germline V gene (reference sequence). The CDR3 reads CASADPGQGYEQYF. CDR3 DNA: TGTGCCAGCGCGGATCCGGGACAGGGCTACGAGCAGTACTTC.